The source of this T cell receptor beta chain is a study of control samples from healthy donors and cancer patients. CDR1 and CDR2 from the germline V gene are SGHRS and YFSETQ. This CDR3 spans 14 amino acids. Trimming took 2 bases from V and 2 from J; bases not matched to a gene: 2. Clones were read by immunoSEQ multiplex PCR, and TCRdb kept only the in-frame ones, dropping some. The sample holds about 150,000 clones, around 94% seen once. The sequenced sample consisted of PBMCs. The TCR was taken from a man aged 55 to 70 with colorectal cancer. The rearrangement links TRBV5-1 to TRBJ2-5, with 8 bases aligning to TRBD2. The CDR3 region has the DNA TGCGCCAGCAGCTTCGGGAGGGGACAAGAGACCCAGTACTTC. This codes for CASSFGRGQETQYF.